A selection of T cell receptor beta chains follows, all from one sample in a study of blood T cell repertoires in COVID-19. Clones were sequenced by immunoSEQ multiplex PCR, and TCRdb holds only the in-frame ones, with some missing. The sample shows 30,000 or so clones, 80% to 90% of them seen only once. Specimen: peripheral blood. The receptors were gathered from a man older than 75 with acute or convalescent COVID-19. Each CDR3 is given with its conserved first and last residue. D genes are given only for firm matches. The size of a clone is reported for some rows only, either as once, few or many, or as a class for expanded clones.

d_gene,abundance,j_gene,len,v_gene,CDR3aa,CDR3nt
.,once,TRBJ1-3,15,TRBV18,CASSLGGDSGNTIYF,TGTGCCAGCTCACTCGGGGGGGACTCTGGAAACACCATATATTTT
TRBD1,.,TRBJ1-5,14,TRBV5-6,CASSSDRANQPQHF,TGTGCCAGCAGCTCGGACAGGGCCAATCAGCCCCAGCATTTT
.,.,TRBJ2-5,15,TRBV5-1,CASSLDSGIWETQYF,TGCGCCAGCAGCTTGGATTCAGGGATATGGGAGACCCAGTACTTC
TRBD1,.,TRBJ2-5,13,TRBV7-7,CASSLDRVETQYF,TGTGCCAGCAGCCTGGACAGGGTGGAGACCCAGTACTTC
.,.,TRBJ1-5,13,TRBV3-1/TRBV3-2,CASSQVSHGNQHF,TGTGCCAGCAGCCAAGTTTCGCACGGGAATCAGCATTTT
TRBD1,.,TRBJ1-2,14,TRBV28,CASSLKGQGVGYTF,TGTGCCAGCAGTTTAAAGGGGCAGGGGGTTGGCTACACCTTC
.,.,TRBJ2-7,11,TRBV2,CASGGTYEQYF,TGTGCCAGCGGGGGGACGTACGAGCAGTACTTC
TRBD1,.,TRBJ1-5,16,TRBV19,CASSPWTGYTHQPQHF,TGTGCCAGTAGTCCCTGGACAGGTTATACTCATCAGCCCCAGCATTTT
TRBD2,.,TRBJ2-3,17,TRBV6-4,CASSDSPLAGGGDTQYF,TGTGCCAGCAGTGATTCCCCTCTAGCGGGGGGCGGCGATACGCAGTATTTT
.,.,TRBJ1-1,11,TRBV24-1,CATGGNTEAFF,TGTGCCACGGGGGGGAACACTGAAGCTTTCTTT
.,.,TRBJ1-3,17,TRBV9,CASSVGPQGFAGNTIYF,TGTGCCAGCAGCGTAGGCCCTCAGGGTTTCGCTGGAAACACCATATATTTT
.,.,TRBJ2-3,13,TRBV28,CASSLGRGDTQYF,TGTGCCAGCAGTTTGGGCAGGGGAGATACGCAGTATTTT
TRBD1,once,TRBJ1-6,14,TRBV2,CASSRDRGYSPLHF,TGTGCCAGCAGTCGGGACAGGGGCTATTCACCCCTCCACTTT
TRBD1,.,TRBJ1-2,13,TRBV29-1,CSVDSGTGYGYTF,TGCAGCGTAGACTCTGGGACAGGGTATGGCTACACCTTC
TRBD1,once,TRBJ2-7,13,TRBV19,CASRGQGAYEQYF,TGTGCCAGTAGGGGACAGGGGGCCTACGAGCAGTACTTC
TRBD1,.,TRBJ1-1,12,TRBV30,CAWNRDREEAFF,TGTGCCTGGAATAGGGACAGGGAGGAAGCTTTCTTT
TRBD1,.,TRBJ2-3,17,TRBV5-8,CASSSTRGQRSTDTQYF,TGTGCCAGCAGCTCAACACGGGGACAGAGAAGCACAGATACGCAGTATTTT
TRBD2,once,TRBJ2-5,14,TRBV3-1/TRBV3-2,CASSQVSSGETQYF,TGTGCCAGCAGCCAAGTTTCTAGCGGAGAGACCCAGTACTTC
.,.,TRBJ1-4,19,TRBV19,CASKNSGHANFAANEKLFF,TGTGCCAGTAAAAATTCGGGACATGCAAACTTTGCTGCTAATGAAAAACTGTTTTTT
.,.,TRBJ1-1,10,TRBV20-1,CSAGRTEAFF,TGCAGTGCCGGGAGGACTGAAGCTTTCTTT
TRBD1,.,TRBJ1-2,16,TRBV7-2,CASRPPTGENNYGYTF,TGTGCCAGCAGACCCCCGACAGGGGAGAACAACTATGGCTACACCTTC
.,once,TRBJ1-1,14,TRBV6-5,CASSYLGGATEAFF,TGTGCCAGCAGTTACCTCGGGGGGGCCACTGAAGCTTTCTTT
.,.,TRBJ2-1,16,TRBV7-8,CASSLLGGGDYNEQFF,TGTGCCAGCAGCCTGTTGGGGGGGGGCGATTACAATGAGCAGTTCTTC
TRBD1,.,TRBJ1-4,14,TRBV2,CASRGTGAEEKLFF,TGTGCCAGCAGAGGCACAGGGGCGGAAGAAAAACTGTTTTTT
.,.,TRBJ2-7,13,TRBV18,CASSPGGPPEQYF,TGTGCCAGCTCACCAGGGGGCCCTCCGGAGCAGTACTTC
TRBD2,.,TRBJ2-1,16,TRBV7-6,CASSLGVLAGGNEQFF,TGTGCCAGCAGCTTAGGGGTACTAGCGGGTGGCAATGAGCAGTTCTTC
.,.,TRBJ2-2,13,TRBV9,CASSPETVGELFF,TGTGCCAGCAGCCCAGAGACAGTCGGGGAGCTGTTTTTT
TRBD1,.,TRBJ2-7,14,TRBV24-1,CATPDRDAPYEQYF,TGTGCCACTCCGGACAGGGATGCCCCCTACGAGCAGTACTTC
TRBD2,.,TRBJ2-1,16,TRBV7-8,CASSFWTSGGWYEQFF,TGTGCCAGCAGCTTTTGGACTAGCGGGGGGTGGTATGAGCAGTTCTTC
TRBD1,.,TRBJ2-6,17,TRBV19,CASSLRDRGSGANVLTF,TGTGCCAGTAGCCTCCGGGACAGGGGCTCTGGGGCCAACGTCCTGACTTTC
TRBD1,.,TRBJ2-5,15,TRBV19,CASSMGQGMGETQYF,TGTGCCAGTAGTATGGGACAGGGTATGGGAGAGACCCAGTACTTC
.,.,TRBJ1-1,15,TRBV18,CASSSTETSNTEAFF,TGTGCCAGCTCATCGACAGAAACCTCTAACACTGAAGCTTTCTTT
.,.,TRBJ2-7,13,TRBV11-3,CASSLLSVSEQYF,TGTGCCAGCAGCTTATTATCTGTTAGCGAGCAGTACTTC
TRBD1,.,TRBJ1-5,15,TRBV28,CASSWIQGSNQPQHF,TGTGCCAGCAGCTGGATACAGGGGAGCAATCAGCCCCAGCATTTT
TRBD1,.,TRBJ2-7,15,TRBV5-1,CASSLGGTAFLEQYF,TGCGCCAGCAGCTTGGGAGGGACAGCCTTTCTCGAGCAGTACTTC
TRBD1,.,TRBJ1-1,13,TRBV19,CASSIDRGTEAFF,TGTGCCAGTAGTATTGACAGGGGGACTGAAGCTTTCTTT
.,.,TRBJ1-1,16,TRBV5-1,CASSLGSAGGNTEAFF,TGCGCCAGCAGCTTGGGGTCGGCAGGAGGGAACACTGAAGCTTTCTTT
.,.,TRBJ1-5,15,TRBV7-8,CASSAGRGGNQPQHF,TGTGCCAGCAGCGCAGGACGAGGGGGTAATCAGCCCCAGCATTTT
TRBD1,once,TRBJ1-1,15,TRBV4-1,CASSQQDRAWTEAFF,TGCGCCAGCAGCCAACAGGACAGGGCTTGGACTGAAGCTTTCTTT
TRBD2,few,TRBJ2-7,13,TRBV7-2,CASRWASGYEQYF,TGTGCCAGCAGGTGGGCTAGCGGCTACGAGCAGTACTTC